The 26 T cell receptor beta chains given below trace back to one sample, sequenced in a study of CD8 T cells in Susac syndrome. Random hexamers primed reverse transcription of about 0.45 to 1 ug RNA. TCRdb re-derived calls from the immunoSEQ multiplex PCR reads in MiXCR, one entry per CDR3 protein. The table has about 80,000 distinct CDR3 sequences, just under 95% seen once. The material sequenced was CD8+ T cells from PBMCs. The receptors derive from a human donor in good health.

The rearrangement links TRBV30 to TRBJ2-7; tentatively, D is TRBD2 (6 bases). Germline V gene data show CDR1 as GTSNPN and CDR2 as SVGIG (reference sequence). Trimming took off 0 bases at V and 6 bases at J, with 12 bases between the two ends. The CDR3 is made up of 13 amino acids. CDR3 amino acids: CAWSVGNGGEQYV. CDR3 nucleotide sequence: TGTGCCTGGAGTGTAGGGAACGGGGGCGAGCAGTACGTC.

V usage is TRBV9 and J usage is TRBJ1-2, with D possibly being TRBD1 (5 bases). Trimming removed 4 bases from V and 4 bases from J, with 14 bases in between. Germline V gene data show CDR1 as SGDLS and CDR2 as YYNGEE. This CDR3 is 14 amino acids long. The CDR3 nucleotides read TGTGCCAGCAGCCACCCCAGGGTTCCCTATGGCTACACCTTC. Translated, it gives CASSHPRVPYGYTF.

The chain recombines TRBV4-1 with TRBJ2-2; 7 bases map to TRBD2. Germline V gives CDR1 MGHRA, CDR2 YSYEKL. The length of the CDR3 is 16 residues. The junction had 5 bases not matched to a gene; V was cut back by 3 bases and J by 1 base. For the CDR3, the DNA is TGCGCCAGCAGCCACAGCGGGACTCAGAACACCGGGGAGCTGTTTTTT. It encodes CASSHSGTQNTGELFF.

The gene calls are TRBV28 and TRBJ2-7; D is perhaps TRBD2 (6 bases). Trimming left V 1 base short and J 2 bases short, with 15 bases between. The CDR3 is made up of 16 amino acids. Germline V gene sequence: CDR1 MDHEN, CDR2 SYDVKM. The CDR3 sequence is CASSLLGGASTYEQYV. The CDR3, as DNA: TGTGCCAGCAGTTTATTGGGGGGTGCTTCAACCTACGAGCAGTACGTC.

The genes are TRBV12-3 or TRBV12-4 and TRBJ2-3; a weak D match, TRBD2 (5 bases). The CDR3 extends over 20 amino acids. The V end was cut by 3 bases, the J end by 0 bases, with 25 bases between. DNA of the CDR3: TGTGCCAGCAGTTTTGTGAGGGTGGGTACGGCCTCCCACAGCACAGATACGCAGTATTTT. The encoded protein is CASSFVRVGTASHSTDTQYF.

The chain recombines TRBV19 with TRBJ1-2; 7 bases are shared with TRBD1. Trimming cost V 4 bases and J 4 bases; bases outside gene matches: 9. The CDR3 contains 15 residues. CDR1 LNHDA and CDR2 SQIVND come from the germline V gene (reference sequence). DNA of the CDR3: TGTGCCAGTAGTACCTTTTCCGGGACAGCCTATGGCTACACCTTC. Protein sequence: CASSTFSGTAYGYTF.

The CDR3 sequence: CASGKPQHF. The CDR3 DNA reads TGTGCCAGCGGGAAGCCCCAGCATTTT. J is TRBJ1-5 and V is TRBV2; the D is unclear. Deletions cut 8 bases from V and 8 bases from J, with 4 bases between. The CDR3 totals 9 residues. CDR1 is SNHLY, CDR2 FYNNEI, per germline.

This chain connects TRBV10-3 to TRBJ2-1; D perhaps matches TRBD2 (5 bases). Germline V gene lookup returns CDR1 ENHRY and CDR2 SYGVKD. V lost 7 bases to trimming and J lost 8 bases, with 21 bases between them. The CDR3 extends over 15 amino acids. In DNA, the CDR3 is TGTGCCATCAAGGACGAGCGGACCGCCGGGTATGAGCAGTTCTTC. Its protein is CAIKDERTAGYEQFF.

V usage is TRBV20-1 and J usage is TRBJ2-1; TRBD2 might be the D (6 bases). Trimming removed 3 bases at V and 5 bases at J, with 14 bases between. The CDR3 is 14 amino acids. Looked up from germline, CDR1 is DFQATT and CDR2 is SNEGSKA (reference sequence). CDR3: CSASRREFDNEQFF. The CDR3, as DNA: TGCAGTGCTAGCCGACGGGAGTTCGACAATGAGCAGTTCTTC.

The genes are TRBV10-3 and TRBJ2-1; D unclear. V was trimmed by 3 bases and J by 9 bases, leaving 6 bases between them. Germline V gene data show CDR1 as ENHRY and CDR2 as SYGVKD. This CDR3 spans 11 amino acids. CDR3 loop: CAISEKTEQFF. CDR3 DNA sequence: TGTGCCATCAGTGAAAAGACTGAGCAGTTCTTC.

This chain connects TRBV5-6 to TRBJ2-7; tentatively, D is TRBD1 (5 bases). Germline values: CDR1 SGHDT, CDR2 YYEEEE. This CDR3 spans 15 amino acids. Trimming removed 6 bases from V and 2 bases from J, with 18 bases in between. The CDR3 bases are TGTGCCAGCATCCACAGGAACCACTTTCCCTACGAGCAGTACTTC. Its protein is CASIHRNHFPYEQYF.

The chain combines TRBV5-1 with TRBJ2-3; 10 bases agree with TRBD2. Trimming removed 5 bases from V and 1 base from J; junction bases left unmatched: 10. Germline CDR1 reads SGHRS; CDR2 reads YFSETQ. The CDR3 is 17 residues long. DNA of the CDR3: TGCGCCAGCAGACCGCGCCTAGCGGGGGTTGGCACAGATACGCAGTATTTT. It codes for CASRPRLAGVGTDTQYF.

The rearrangement joins TRBV27 to TRBJ2-7, with 7 bases aligning to TRBD1. The V gene end was trimmed by 4 bases and the J gene end by 5 bases; junction bases not matched to a gene: 8. This CDR3 spans 14 amino acids. Looked up from germline, CDR1 is MNHEY and CDR2 is SMNVEV (reference sequence). The CDR3 DNA reads as TGTGCCAGCAGTTCGGGACAGAGGATCCACGAGCAGTACGTC. Its translation: CASSSGQRIHEQYV.

This sequence joins TRBV11-2 and TRBJ2-1; 9 nucleotides match TRBD2. Losses at the gene ends were 1 base for V and 5 bases for J; bases not matched to a gene: 3. Germline CDR1 and CDR2: SGHAT and FQNNGV. The CDR3 extends over 15 amino acids. The CDR3 DNA reads TGTGCCAGCAGCTTAGTGCCTAGCGGGGACAATGAGCAGTTCTTC. Protein: CASSLVPSGDNEQFF.

The rearrangement joins TRBV3-1 to TRBJ2-1; possibly TRBD1 for D (5 bases). The V end was cut by 1 base, the J end by 3 bases, with 16 bases between. The CDR3 is 17 amino acids. Germline V lookup: CDR1 LGHDT, CDR2 YNNKEL (reference sequence). DNA of the CDR3: TGTGCCAGCAGCCAAGTAAGACAGAGTCCCATCTACAATGAGCAGTTCTTC. Translating it yields CASSQVRQSPIYNEQFF.

J is TRBJ2-5 and V is TRBV15; 13 nucleotides agree with TRBD2. This CDR3 comprises 17 residues. V was clipped by 3 bases and J by 3 bases; unmatched bases: 7. Germline V CDR1 and CDR2: LNHNV, YYDKDF (reference sequence). CDR3: CATSSGLAGDPEETQYF. CDR3 sequence (DNA): TGTGCCACCAGCAGCGGACTAGCGGGGGACCCAGAAGAGACCCAGTACTTC.

J is TRBJ2-7 and V is TRBV7-3; D may correspond to TRBD1 or TRBD2 (5 bases each). Germline assignment: CDR1 SGHTA and CDR2 FQGTGA. The CDR3 contains 13 residues. The ends were cut back, 10 bases at V and 5 bases at J, with 18 bases in the middle. Written as DNA, the CDR3 is TGTGCCATGCTGCATCGGGGCGGCGACGAGCAGTACGTC. Translated, it gives CAMLHRGGDEQYV.

This chain connects TRBV20-1 to TRBJ1-1, with D hard to call. V was pared by 5 bases and J by 1 base, with 11 bases between. CDR3 size: 13 residues. The germline V gene has CDR1 DFQATT and CDR2 SNEGSKA (reference sequence). The CDR3 protein is CSAAVGGNTEAFF. The CDR3 nucleotides are TGCAGTGCTGCCGTGGGCGGGAACACTGAAGCTTTCTTT.

Details on this clonotype: The junction differs from germline at one of its ends, possibly a read error. The chain employs TRBV12-5 and TRBJ2-1; 7 nucleotides line up with TRBD2. Germline-derived CDR1 and CDR2 are LGHNT and FRNRAP. The CDR3 runs to 12 residues. The CDR3 DNA sequence: TGTGCTAGTGGTTTCATCCGGGACTACGTACGCTTC. It yields the protein CASGFIRDYVRF.

The chain is built from TRBV9 and TRBJ2-4; no clear D. The CDR3 contains 16 residues. Germline-derived CDR1 and CDR2 are SGDLS and YYNGEE. V lost 0 bases and J lost 5, with 15 bases in between. Here the CDR3 reads CASSVDGSFWQNIQYF. The CDR3, as DNA: TGTGCCAGCAGCGTAGATGGCAGCTTTTGGCAAAACATTCAGTACTTC.

This chain links TRBV2 with TRBJ1-1; D ambiguous. The germline gives CDR1 SNHLY, CDR2 FYNNEI. The V end was cut by 3 bases, the J end by 0 bases, with 5 bases between. CDR3 length: 13 amino acids. This chain's CDR3 is CASSESVNTEAFF. The DNA for the CDR3 is TGTGCCAGCAGTGAGTCAGTGAACACTGAAGCTTTCTTT. Based on the CDR3 plus reference TRBV2 and TRBJ1-1, the full variable domain is EPEVTQTPSHQVTQMGQEVILRCVPISNHLYFYWYRQILGQKVEFLVSFYNNEISEKSEIFDDQFSVERPDGSNFTLKIRSTKLEDSAMYFCASSESVNTEAFFGQGTRLTVV.

The chain has TRBV7-9 and TRBJ1-1; D is uncertain. Between the trimmed V and J ends, which lost 1 base and 7 bases, there was a span of 7 bases. CDR3 length: 12 residues. Germline V gives CDR1 SEHNR, CDR2 FQNEAQ (reference sequence). DNA for the CDR3: TGTGCCAGCAGCTTAGTCCCGAATGAAGCTTTCTTT. Protein sequence: CASSLVPNEAFF.

J is TRBJ1-1 and V is TRBV4-3; no clear D gene. Between the trimmed V and J ends, which lost 0 bases and 8 bases, there was a span of 16 bases. The CDR3 loop spans 15 amino acids. Germline-derived CDR1 and CDR2 are LGHNA and YSLEER. CDR3 DNA: TGCGCCAGCAGCCAAGAAGTATGGGAAAGAAGGGAAGCTTTCTTT. It is translated as CASSQEVWERREAFF.

This sequence joins TRBV28 and TRBJ2-2, with 10 bases aligning to TRBD1. From germline, CDR1 is MDHEN and CDR2 SYDVKM. The V and J ends lost 3 bases and 3 bases, in that order; junction bases with no gene match: 4. CDR3 size: 16 residues. The CDR3 DNA sequence: TGTGCCAGCAGTTTCCCCGGGACAGGGGACACCGGGGAGCTGTTTTTT. It codes for CASSFPGTGDTGELFF.

The chain recombines TRBV28 with TRBJ1-3; D is uncertain. Trimming shortened V by 5 bases and J by 5 bases, and 13 bases separated the two germline ends. CDR1 is MDHEN, CDR2 SYDVKM, per germline. This CDR3 contains 14 residues. The CDR3 DNA reads as TGTGCCAGCAGTCCACCCCGATTTAGAAACACCATATATTTT. Residues: CASSPPRFRNTIYF.

The chain joins TRBV20-1 to TRBJ2-3, with D possibly being TRBD2 (5 bases). Deletions cut 4 bases from V and 1 base from J, with 21 bases between. From germline, CDR1 is DFQATT and CDR2 SNEGSKA (reference sequence). This CDR3 is built from 17 residues. The DNA for the CDR3 is TGCAGTGCTATCGAGAGAGGGAGTGCACTGGGCACAGATACGCAGTATTTT. Its protein product is CSAIERGSALGTDTQYF.